The 23 T cell receptor beta chains listed next were all sequenced from one sample in a study of human T cells and chemical hapten exposure. Regarding time point: patch test 3, about 24 weeks after DPC sensitization. Stated treatment: therapeutic diphenylcyclopropenone sensitization with weekly scalp DPC. TCRdb redid the calling of the RACE reads with MiXCR, one entry per CDR3 protein. The table lists more than 80,000 distinct CDR3 sequences, roughly 10% of them singletons. The sample was whole blood, taken in connection with sensitization to the hapten diphenylcyclopropenone (DPC). These receptors all stem from a woman aged 50 to 60 with alopecia areata. Some clones in this sample may be carry-over from other donors' samples.

CDR3 region: CSASDSNSPLHF. CDR3 sequence (DNA): TGCAGTGCTAGTGACAGCAATTCACCCCTCCACTTT. V and J are TRBV20-1 and TRBJ1-6, with a tentative D call TRBD1 (5 bases). The CDR3 runs to 12 residues. Looked up from germline, CDR1 is DFQATT and CDR2 is SNEGSKA (reference sequence). The V gene lost 3 bases and the J gene lost 7 bases, with 7 bases spanning the gap.

This clonotype came up many times. The rearrangement uses TRBV2 and TRBJ1-2; D gene uncertain. Germline V gives CDR1 SNHLY, CDR2 FYNNEI. CDR3 length: 15 residues. The V and J ends lost 6 bases and 4 bases respectively, with 18 bases between them. The CDR3 sequence: CASRTPQLESYGYTF. The CDR3, as DNA: TGTGCCAGCAGAACCCCTCAGTTAGAGTCCTATGGCTACACCTTC.

The chain links TRBV2 to TRBJ2-3; D ambiguous. Per germline, CDR1 SNHLY and CDR2 FYNNEI. The CDR3 extends over 14 amino acids. Trimming removed 4 bases from V and 0 bases from J, with 8 bases in between. The CDR3 DNA reads TGTGCCAGCAGTGGCTTGGGGAGCACAGATACGCAGTATTTT. Encoded protein: CASSGLGSTDTQYF.

This clonotype was seen many times. V is TRBV7-9 and J is TRBJ2-7; 9 bases are shared with TRBD1. With V trimmed by 4 bases and J by 5 bases, 6 bases remained unmatched. CDR3 length: 14 amino acids. Germline CDR1 is SEHNR and CDR2 is FQNEAQ (reference sequence). Here the CDR3 reads CASSSRDRAHEQYF. The CDR3, as DNA: TGTGCCAGCAGCTCCCGGGACAGGGCCCACGAGCAGTACTTC. The full variable domain, in which reference TRBV7-9 and TRBJ2-7 provide the parts outside the CDR3, is DTGVSQNPRHKITKRGQNVTFRCDPISEHNRLYWYRQTLGQGPEFLTYFQNEAQLEKSRLLSDRFSAERPKGSFSTLEIQRTEQGDSAMYLCASSSRDRAHEQYFGPGTRLTVT.

CDR3 region: CSARGTSGYNEQFF. DNA for the CDR3: TGCAGTGCTAGGGGGACTAGCGGTTACAATGAGCAGTTCTTC. The chain uses TRBV20-1 and TRBJ2-1; 11 bases line up with TRBD2. Germline assignment: CDR1 DFQATT and CDR2 SNEGSKA (reference sequence). With 3 bases clipped from V and 4 bases from J, the junction kept 2 bases outside the gene matches. CDR3 length equals 14 residues.

V usage is TRBV10-2 and J usage is TRBJ2-1, with D uncertain. The germline CDR1 and CDR2 sequences are WSHSY and SAAADI. CDR3 length: 13 amino acids. Trimming took off 6 bases at V and 12 bases at J, with 18 bases between the two ends. This CDR3 is CASRTSGGGPQFF. The DNA of the CDR3 is TGCGCCAGCAGAACCTCAGGTGGCGGTCCGCAGTTCTTC.

The V gene is TRBV3-1, the J gene TRBJ2-4; 9 bases are shared with TRBD1. The CDR3 has 15 residues. Germline V gives CDR1 LGHDT, CDR2 YNNKEL (reference sequence). With 4 bases clipped from V and 4 bases from J, the junction kept 5 bases outside the gene matches. The CDR3 sequence: CASSPGTGKKNIQYF. CDR3 DNA: TGTGCCAGCAGCCCGGGGACAGGGAAGAAAAACATTCAGTACTTC.

This clonotype was seen a few times. The gene calls are TRBV29-1 and TRBJ2-7, with 8 positions matching TRBD1. The CDR3 consists of 11 residues. The V gene end was trimmed by 7 bases and the J gene end by 2 bases; junction bases not matched to a gene: 1. Per the germline V gene, CDR1 is SQVTM and CDR2 is ANQGSEA. CDR3 nucleotide sequence: TGCAGCGCGGGACAGGCCTACGAGCAGTACTTC. Translation: CSAGQAYEQYF.

This clonotype was picked up many times. V gene TRBV27 combines with J gene TRBJ2-5, with TRBD1 matching 7 bases. This CDR3 contains 13 residues. With V trimmed by 9 bases and J by 3 bases, 7 bases remained unmatched. Germline CDR1 MNHEY, CDR2 SMNVEV (reference sequence). The CDR3 nucleotides read TGTGCCAGGCCTGAACAGGGGAAAGAGACCCAGTACTTC. It encodes CARPEQGKETQYF.

This chain uses TRBV30 with TRBJ1-1; D is undetermined. The CDR3 runs 13 residues. Trimming left V 4 bases short and J 5 bases short, with 14 bases between. The V gene's germline CDR1 is GTSNPN and CDR2 SVGIG (reference sequence). As DNA, the CDR3 is TGTGCCTGGACCTTACCCAGGAGGACTGAAGCTTTCTTT. It translates to CAWTLPRRTEAFF.

This clonotype was seen many times. The chain joins TRBV12-3 or TRBV12-4 to TRBJ1-5; no clear D. Deletions cut 7 bases from V and 0 bases from J, with 10 bases between. This CDR3 spans 14 amino acids. The CDR3 DNA reads TGTGCCAGCAAAACGACCGGTAGCAATCAGCCCCAGCATTTT. Encoded protein: CASKTTGSNQPQHF.

This clonotype has only a few counts. This chain joins TRBV4-3 and TRBJ2-7; the D gene is possibly TRBD1 (5 bases). Germline V gene sequence: CDR1 LGHNA, CDR2 YSLEER. The CDR3 runs 14 residues. Deletions cut 2 bases from V and 6 bases from J, with 14 bases between. CDR3 DNA sequence: TGCGCCAGCAGCCAAAATACAGGCCCAGGCGAGCAGTACTTC. It translates to CASSQNTGPGEQYF.

J is TRBJ2-1 and V is TRBV7-2; the D gene could be TRBD1 or TRBD2 (5 bases each). V was pared by 5 bases and J by 13 bases, with 24 bases between. The CDR3 runs 15 residues. CDR1 and CDR2 (germline): SGHTA, FQGNSA. CDR3 coding DNA: TGTGCCAGCAGCGCTTCCGGGACGGAGATTGGATCTCAGTTCTTC. This gives the protein CASSASGTEIGSQFF.

V and J are TRBV11-2 and TRBJ2-2, with TRBD1 as a possible D gene (5 bases). The CDR3 loop spans 14 amino acids. CDR1 and CDR2 from the germline V gene are SGHAT and FQNNGV. Trimming shortened V by 1 base and J by 4 bases, and 7 bases separated the two germline ends. The CDR3 sequence: CASSLAGITGELFF. The CDR3 coding sequence is TGTGCCAGCAGCTTAGCAGGGATCACCGGGGAGCTGTTTTTT.

This clonotype was detected ten times or more. The chain is built from TRBV7-3 and TRBJ2-1; 7 bases match TRBD2. J was trimmed by 5 bases and V by 5 bases; bases with no gene match: 6. The germline CDR1 and CDR2 sequences are SGHTA and FQGTGA. This CDR3 region has 14 residues. This chain's CDR3 is CASSPGGINNEQFF. The CDR3 nucleotides read TGTGCCAGCAGCCCGGGAGGAATCAACAATGAGCAGTTCTTC.

This clonotype was counted at least ten times. This rearrangement joins TRBV29-1 to TRBJ2-1, with TRBD2 identical over 7 bases. V lost 7 bases, J lost 9 bases, and 12 bases stayed unmatched. From germline, CDR1 is SQVTM and CDR2 ANQGSEA. The CDR3 length is 13 residues. The DNA for the CDR3 is TGCAGCGCTGGGGCGGGAGATAATGGTGAGCAGTTCTTC. Translated: CSAGAGDNGEQFF.

This clonotype occurred many times. V is TRBV5-4 and J is TRBJ2-1; D is ambiguous. Germline-derived CDR1 and CDR2 are SGHNT and YYREEE (reference sequence). Trimming removed 2 bases at V and 0 bases at J, with 15 bases between. This CDR3 is built from 17 residues. The CDR3 DNA reads as TGTGCCAGCAGCTTCCGACGGTCCCTTAGCTCCTACAATGAGCAGTTCTTC. Translated: CASSFRRSLSSYNEQFF.

This clonotype was seen at least ten times. The chain couples TRBV18 to TRBJ2-5, with TRBD1 matching 7 bases. The V and J ends lost 3 bases and 3 bases, in that order; junction bases with no gene match: 7. Germline lookup yields CDR1 KGHSH and CDR2 LQKENI. The CDR3 has 15 residues. CDR3 in amino acids: CASSPGPGTEETQYF. DNA for the CDR3: TGTGCCAGCTCACCGGGTCCCGGGACAGAAGAGACCCAGTACTTC.

Note on this clonotype: A much larger clone sits a single nucleotide away, making a read error possible. This rearrangement joins TRBV6-1 to TRBJ1-2; no firm D call. The CDR3 has 13 residues. The V gene's germline CDR1 is MNHNS and CDR2 SASEGT. In DNA, the CDR3 is TGTGCCAGCTGTGACGGCGGACGACCCGGCTACACCTTC. Its translation: CASCDGGRPGYTF.

This clonotype showed up just a few times. The rearrangement uses TRBV11-2 and TRBJ2-1; D is unresolved. The CDR3 consists of 17 residues. In germline, CDR1 is SGHAT, CDR2 FQNNGV. Between the trimmed V and J ends, which lost 2 bases and 0 bases, there was a span of 14 bases. The CDR3 DNA reads as TGTGCCAGCAGCTTACGGTCGCGGCTGGGCTCCTACAATGAGCAGTTCTTC. Its protein is CASSLRSRLGSYNEQFF. The full variable domain, completed using reference TRBV11-2 and TRBJ2-1, is EAGVAQSPRYKIIEKRQSVAFWCNPISGHATLYWYQQILGQGPKLLIQFQNNGVVDDSQLPKDRFSAERLKGVDSTLKIQPAKLEDSAVYLCASSLRSRLGSYNEQFFGPGTRLTVL.

This clonotype was seen a few times. In DNA form, the CDR3 reads TGTGCCAGCAGCTTGGGTAGCAGAGGAGAGACCCAGTACTTC. Translating it yields CASSLGSRGETQYF. V usage is TRBV5-6 and J usage is TRBJ2-5; no firm D call. Germline V gene data show CDR1 as SGHDT and CDR2 as YYEEEE. This CDR3 contains 14 residues. Trimming shortened V by 0 bases and J by 4 bases, and 10 bases separated the two germline ends.

This clonotype was seen repeatedly, ten times or more. V is TRBV9 and J is TRBJ2-1; 9 bases fit TRBD1. This CDR3 is 15 amino acids long. After removal of 0 bases from V and 5 bases from J, the junction contained 3 bases not matched to a gene. Germline V CDR1 and CDR2: SGDLS, YYNGEE. Here the CDR3 DNA reads TGTGCCAGCAGCGTAGTAGGGGACAGGGACAATGAGCAGTTCTTC. Protein sequence: CASSVVGDRDNEQFF.

The V and J genes are TRBV7-2 and TRBJ2-5, with TRBD2 identical over 8 bases. The CDR3 is made up of 16 amino acids. The germline gives CDR1 SGHTA, CDR2 FQGNSA. With 1 base clipped from V and 4 bases from J, the junction kept 8 bases outside the gene matches. CDR3 nucleotides: TGTGCCAGCAGCTTAGGATCGCTAGCGGGCCCAGAGACCCAGTACTTC. Translation gives CASSLGSLAGPETQYF.